The 10 T cell receptor beta chains below all came from one sample that was sequenced in a study of blood T cell repertoires in COVID-19. Produced via immunoSEQ multiplex PCR; TCRdb's table is partial and in-frame only. The sample yields 90,000 to 120,000 clones, approximately 88% seen once. The sample was peripheral blood. The receptors derive from a man aged 40-49 years with active or convalescent COVID-19.

The chain carries TRBV10-3 and TRBJ1-1, with D unclear. The germline gives CDR1 ENHRY, CDR2 SYGVKD. This CDR3 has 14 residues. V lost 4 bases to trimming and J lost 1 base, with 10 bases between them. CDR3 sequence: CAISGGPSNTEAFF. CDR3 bases: TGTGCCATCAGTGGCGGGCCATCGAACACTGAAGCTTTCTTT.

The chain is built from TRBV7-9 and TRBJ2-2; TRBD1 matches 10 bases. The CDR3 consists of 18 residues. V lost 4 bases to trimming and J lost 3 bases; unmatched junction nucleotides: 11. Per germline, CDR1 SEHNR and CDR2 FQNEAQ (reference sequence). The CDR3 sequence: CASSSPRGGTGDTGELFF. The CDR3 nucleotides read TGTGCCAGCAGCTCCCCCCGCGGGGGGACAGGGGACACCGGGGAGCTGTTTTTT.

The rearrangement links TRBV19 to TRBJ1-3; D is undetermined. Germline V lookup: CDR1 LNHDA, CDR2 SQIVND (reference sequence). The germline V and J ends were trimmed by 10 bases and 0 bases, with 16 bases remaining between them. The CDR3 is 15 amino acids. The CDR3 bases are TGTGCCACCAACTCCTGGGCCACCTCTGGAAACACCATATATTTT. Translated, it gives CATNSWATSGNTIYF.

The genes are TRBV4-1 and TRBJ1-4, with a tentative D call TRBD1 (5 bases). The V and J ends lost 5 bases and 8 bases respectively, with 21 bases between them. Germline CDR1 and CDR2: MGHRA and YSYEKL. CDR3 length equals 16 residues. Here the CDR3 reads CASSLRPGFASEKLFF. The CDR3 DNA follows: TGCGCCAGCAGCTTACGACCAGGGTTTGCGTCGGAAAAACTGTTTTTT.

The rearrangement links TRBV7-2 to TRBJ2-7; 7 nucleotides align to TRBD2. The CDR3 spans 15 residues. Germline CDR1 and CDR2: SGHTA and FQGNSA. Trimming at V came to 1 base and at J to 4 bases, leaving 7 bases not matched to a gene. CDR3 bases: TGTGCCAGCAGCTTAGTAGGAGCGGGGAGTTACGAGCAGTACTTC. It is translated as CASSLVGAGSYEQYF.

The chain couples TRBV10-1 to TRBJ2-3, with 8 positions matching TRBD2. Germline CDR1 and CDR2: WNHNN and SYGVQD (reference sequence). The CDR3 runs 14 residues. V lost 6 bases to trimming and J lost 4 bases; unmatched junction nucleotides: 6. The CDR3 DNA reads TGCGCCAGCAGCTACGGACTAGCAGCAGATACGCAGTATTTT. Amino acids: CASSYGLAADTQYF.

V usage is TRBV14 and J usage is TRBJ2-4; TRBD2 agrees at 11 bases. V was clipped by 4 bases and J by 1 base; unmatched bases: 12. Germline V gene lookup returns CDR1 SGHDN and CDR2 FVKESK. The CDR3 extends over 19 amino acids. The CDR3 loop reads CASSPGLADTYRAKNIQYF. The CDR3 DNA sequence: TGTGCCAGCAGCCCGGGACTAGCGGATACATACCGGGCCAAAAACATTCAGTACTTC.

This clone was seen once. The DNA for the CDR3 is TGTGCCACGCAGTACAGGGGGAACACTGAAGCTTTCTTT. As protein: CATQYRGNTEAFF. The genes are TRBV6-6 and TRBJ1-1, with 7 bases lining up with TRBD1. V was pared by 10 bases and J by 1 base, with 6 bases of the junction left unmatched. CDR3 length equals 13 residues. In germline, CDR1 is MNHNY, CDR2 SVGAGI (reference sequence).

The CDR3 DNA reads TGTGCCAGCAGCTTAGCAGGTGACTATGGCTACACCTTC. As protein: CASSLAGDYGYTF. This chain joins TRBV7-3 and TRBJ1-2; D gene ambiguous. Germline-derived CDR1 and CDR2 are SGHTA and FQGTGA. The CDR3 is made up of 13 amino acids. Trimming shortened V by 2 bases and J by 3 bases, and 7 bases separated the two germline ends.

This clone was seen only once. The chain carries TRBV4-3 and TRBJ1-1, with TRBD1 as a possible D gene (5 bases). The CDR3 is 15 residues long. The germline V gene has CDR1 LGHNA and CDR2 YSLEER. V lost 0 bases and J 5 bases, leaving 13 bases between the germline ends. CDR3 coding DNA: TGCGCCAGCAGCCAAGATCAGGGTGGTTGGACTGAAGCTTTCTTT. Translation: CASSQDQGGWTEAFF.